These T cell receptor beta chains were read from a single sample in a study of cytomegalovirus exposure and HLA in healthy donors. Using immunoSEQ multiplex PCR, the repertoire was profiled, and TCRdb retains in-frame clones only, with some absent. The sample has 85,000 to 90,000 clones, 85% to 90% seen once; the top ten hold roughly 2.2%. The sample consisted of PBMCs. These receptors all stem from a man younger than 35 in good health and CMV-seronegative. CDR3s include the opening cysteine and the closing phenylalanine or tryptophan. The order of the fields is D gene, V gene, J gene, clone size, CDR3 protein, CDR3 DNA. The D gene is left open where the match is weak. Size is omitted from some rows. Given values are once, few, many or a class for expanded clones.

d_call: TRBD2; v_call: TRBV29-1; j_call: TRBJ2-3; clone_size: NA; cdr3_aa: CSVGSGRFTDTQYF; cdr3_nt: TGCAGCGTTGGTAGCGGGAGGTTCACAGATACGCAGTATTTT
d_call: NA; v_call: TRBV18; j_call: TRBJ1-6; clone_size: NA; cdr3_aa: CASSPVFGKAGLNSPLHF; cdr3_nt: TGTGCCAGCTCACCAGTATTCGGAAAGGCAGGTCTTAATTCACCCCTCCACTTT
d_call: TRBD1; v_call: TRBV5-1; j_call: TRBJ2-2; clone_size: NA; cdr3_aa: CASSHGWGQGMLGSTGELFF; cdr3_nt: TGCGCCAGCAGCCACGGCTGGGGACAGGGGATGTTGGGGAGCACCGGGGAGCTGTTTTTT
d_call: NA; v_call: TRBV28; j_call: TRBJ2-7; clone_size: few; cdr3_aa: CASRTLIRGVYEQYF; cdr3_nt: TGTGCCAGCAGAACTCTGATAAGAGGTGTCTACGAGCAGTACTTC
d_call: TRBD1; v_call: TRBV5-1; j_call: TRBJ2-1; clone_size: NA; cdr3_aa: CASSQGQGRNNEQFF; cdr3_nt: TGCGCCAGCAGCCAAGGACAGGGGAGAAACAATGAGCAGTTCTTC
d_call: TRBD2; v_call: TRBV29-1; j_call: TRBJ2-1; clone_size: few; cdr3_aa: CSVVGGVRRAAYNEQFF; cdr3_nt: TGCAGCGTTGTGGGGGGGGTGAGGAGGGCGGCCTACAATGAGCAGTTCTTC
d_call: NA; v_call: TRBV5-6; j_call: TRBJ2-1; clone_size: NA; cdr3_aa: CASSLWQLAGGLEQFF; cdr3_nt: TGTGCCAGCAGCTTGTGGCAACTAGCCGGGGGGCTTGAGCAGTTCTTC
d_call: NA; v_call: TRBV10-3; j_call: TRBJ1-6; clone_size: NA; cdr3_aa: CAISAAGADSPLHF; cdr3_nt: TGTGCCATCAGTGCCGCAGGGGCTGATTCACCCCTCCACTTT
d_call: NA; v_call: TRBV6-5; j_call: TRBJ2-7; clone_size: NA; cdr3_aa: CASSYWTGGGEQYF; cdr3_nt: TGTGCCAGCAGTTACTGGACTGGGGGAGGCGAGCAGTACTTC
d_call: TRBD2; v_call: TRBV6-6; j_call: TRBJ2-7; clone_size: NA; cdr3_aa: CASRGLTYEQYF; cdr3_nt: TGTGCCAGCAGGGGACTAACCTACGAGCAGTACTTC
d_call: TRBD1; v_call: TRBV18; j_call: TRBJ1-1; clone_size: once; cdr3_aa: CASSPPLERTGTGLGSKAFF; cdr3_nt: TGTGCCAGCTCACCACCGCTTGAGAGAACTGGGACAGGGCTGGGTTCAAAAGCTTTCTTT
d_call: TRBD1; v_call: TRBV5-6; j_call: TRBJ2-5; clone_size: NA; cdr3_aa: CASSLRDSYVQETQYF; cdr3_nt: TGTGCCAGCAGCTTGCGGGACAGTTACGTCCAAGAGACCCAGTACTTC
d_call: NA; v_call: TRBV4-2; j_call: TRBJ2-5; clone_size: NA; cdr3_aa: CASSQVAGMRETQYF; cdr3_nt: TGTGCCAGCAGCCAAGTGGCGGGAATGAGAGAGACCCAGTACTTC
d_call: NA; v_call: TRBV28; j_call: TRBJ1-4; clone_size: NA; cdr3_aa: CASSAAVGSELFF; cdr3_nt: TGTGCCAGCAGCGCCGCGGTGGGTAGTGAACTGTTTTTT
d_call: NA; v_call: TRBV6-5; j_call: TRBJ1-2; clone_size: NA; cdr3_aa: CASSEQSNYGYTF; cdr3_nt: TGTGCCAGCAGTGAACAGAGTAACTATGGCTACACCTTC
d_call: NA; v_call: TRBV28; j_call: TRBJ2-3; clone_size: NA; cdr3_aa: CASSGGLADTQYF; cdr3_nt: TGTGCCAGCAGCGGCGGTCTGGCAGATACGCAGTATTTT
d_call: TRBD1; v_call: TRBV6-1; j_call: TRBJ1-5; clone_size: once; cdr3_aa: CASSYASGGNQPQHF; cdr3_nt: TGTGCCAGCAGCTACGCGTCAGGGGGGAATCAGCCCCAGCATTTT
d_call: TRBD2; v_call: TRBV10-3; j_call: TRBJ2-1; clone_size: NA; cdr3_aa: CAISVTSVAYNEQFF; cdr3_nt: TGTGCCATCAGTGTTACTAGCGTAGCCTACAATGAGCAGTTCTTC
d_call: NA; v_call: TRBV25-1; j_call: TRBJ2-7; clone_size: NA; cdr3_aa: CASSETDSPYEQYF; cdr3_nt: TGTGCCAGCAGTGAAACCGACTCTCCCTACGAGCAGTACTTC
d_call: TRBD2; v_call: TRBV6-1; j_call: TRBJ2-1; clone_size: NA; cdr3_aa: CASNPTSGTYNEQFF; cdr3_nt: TGTGCCAGCAATCCTACTAGCGGGACCTACAATGAGCAGTTCTTC
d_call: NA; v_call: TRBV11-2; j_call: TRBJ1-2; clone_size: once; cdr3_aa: CASSFDPGSAYTF; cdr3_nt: TGTGCCAGCAGCTTTGATCCGGGGTCCGCCTACACCTTC
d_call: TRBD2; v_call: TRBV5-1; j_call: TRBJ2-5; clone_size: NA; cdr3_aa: CASSLGPGSGSSETQYF; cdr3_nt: TGCGCCAGCAGCTTGGGTCCGGGTAGCGGGAGTTCAGAGACCCAGTACTTC
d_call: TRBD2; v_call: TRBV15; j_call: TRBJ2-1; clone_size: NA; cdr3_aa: CATSRRSGSNNEQFF; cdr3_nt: TGTGCCACCAGCAGACGTAGCGGGAGTAACAATGAGCAGTTCTTC
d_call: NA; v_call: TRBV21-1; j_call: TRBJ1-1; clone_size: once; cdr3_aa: CASSKVGTGGGRTEAFF; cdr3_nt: TGTGCCAGCAGCAAAGTTGGGACAGGGGGCGGGAGGACTGAAGCTTTCTTT
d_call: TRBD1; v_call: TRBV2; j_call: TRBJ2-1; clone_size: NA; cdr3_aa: CASRSRRGIHNEQFF; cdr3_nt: TGTGCCAGCAGGAGCCGCAGGGGGATTCACAATGAGCAGTTCTTC
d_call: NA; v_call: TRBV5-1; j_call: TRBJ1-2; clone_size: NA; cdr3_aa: CASSPSPSTDGYTF; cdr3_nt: TGCGCCAGCAGCCCCTCTCCATCGACAGATGGCTACACCTTC
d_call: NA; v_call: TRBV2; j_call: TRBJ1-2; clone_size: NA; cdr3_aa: CASSDNGRALPYGYTF; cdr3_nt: TGTGCCAGCAGTGATAATGGCAGGGCCCTACCTTATGGCTACACCTTC
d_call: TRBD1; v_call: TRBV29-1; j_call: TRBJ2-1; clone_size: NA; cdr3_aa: CSVALRGTYNEQFF; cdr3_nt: TGCAGCGTTGCACTCAGGGGGACCTACAATGAGCAGTTCTTC
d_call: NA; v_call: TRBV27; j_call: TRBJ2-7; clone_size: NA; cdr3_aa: CASSFFFGVPYEQYF; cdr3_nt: TGTGCCAGCAGTTTTTTCTTTGGAGTCCCCTACGAGCAGTACTTC
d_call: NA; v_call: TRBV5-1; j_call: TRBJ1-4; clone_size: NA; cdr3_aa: CASSPLPPGGGATNEKLFF; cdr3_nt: TGCGCCAGCAGCCCCCTCCCCCCCGGAGGGGGGGCAACTAATGAAAAACTGTTTTTT
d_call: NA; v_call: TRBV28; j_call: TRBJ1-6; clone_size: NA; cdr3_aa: CASSLGRKKDLISPLHF; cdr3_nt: TGTGCCAGCAGCCTCGGGAGGAAGAAGGATTTGATTTCACCCCTCCACTTT
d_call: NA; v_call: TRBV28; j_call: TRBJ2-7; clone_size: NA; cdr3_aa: CASSLLREVQYF; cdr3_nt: TGTGCCAGCAGCCTGCTTCGAGAGGTGCAGTACTTC
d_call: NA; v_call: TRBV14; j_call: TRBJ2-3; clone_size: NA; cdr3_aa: CASSRAGWMRSGSPRTDTQYF; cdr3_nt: TGTGCCAGCAGCCGAGCAGGCTGGATGAGGAGCGGATCTCCACGCACAGATACGCAGTATTTT
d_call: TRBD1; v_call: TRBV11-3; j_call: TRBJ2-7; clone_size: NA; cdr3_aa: CASSPRHGTVVFCHEQYF; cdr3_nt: TGTGCCAGCAGCCCTAGACACGGGACAGTTGTTTTCTGCCACGAGCAGTACTTC
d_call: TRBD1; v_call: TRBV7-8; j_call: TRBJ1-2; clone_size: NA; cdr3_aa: CASSQGQGSGEGYTF; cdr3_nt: TGTGCCAGCAGCCAAGGACAGGGAAGTGGAGAAGGCTACACCTTC
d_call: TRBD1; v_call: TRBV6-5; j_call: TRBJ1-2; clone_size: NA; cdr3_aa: CASSYSRTGGLIGYTF; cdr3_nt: TGTGCCAGCAGTTACTCAAGGACAGGGGGCCTGATCGGCTACACCTTC
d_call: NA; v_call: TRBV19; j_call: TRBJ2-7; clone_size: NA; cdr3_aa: CASSIGLVYEQYF; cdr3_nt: TGTGCCAGTAGTATAGGACTAGTCTACGAGCAGTACTTC
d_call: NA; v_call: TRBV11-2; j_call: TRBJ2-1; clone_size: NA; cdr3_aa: CASITTIGVGEQFF; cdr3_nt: TGTGCCAGCATCACTACGATCGGGGTTGGTGAGCAGTTCTTC
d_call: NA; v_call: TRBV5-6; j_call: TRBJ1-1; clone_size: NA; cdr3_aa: CASSLPFGVGEAFF; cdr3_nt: TGTGCCAGCAGCTTACCCTTCGGGGTGGGGGAAGCTTTCTTT
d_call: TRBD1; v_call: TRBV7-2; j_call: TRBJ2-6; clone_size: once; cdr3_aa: CASSLQGQGSSGANVLTF; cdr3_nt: TGTGCCAGCAGCCTCCAGGGACAGGGATCGTCTGGGGCCAACGTCCTGACTTTC
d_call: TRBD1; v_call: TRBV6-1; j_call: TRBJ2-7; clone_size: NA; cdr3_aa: CASSVQQGANLPYEQYF; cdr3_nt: TGTGCCAGCAGTGTACAACAGGGGGCGAACCTACCGTACGAGCAGTACTTC
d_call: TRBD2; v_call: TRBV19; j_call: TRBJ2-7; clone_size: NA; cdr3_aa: CASSIVIGTSGNSYEQYF; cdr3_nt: TGTGCCAGTAGTATAGTAATAGGGACTAGCGGGAACTCCTACGAGCAGTACTTC
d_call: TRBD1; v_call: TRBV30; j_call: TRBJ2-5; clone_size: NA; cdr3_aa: CAWSRQGGAQYF; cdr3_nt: TGTGCCTGGAGTAGACAGGGGGGTGCCCAGTACTTC
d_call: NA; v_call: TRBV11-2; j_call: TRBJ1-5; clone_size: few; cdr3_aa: CASSLEEAQHF; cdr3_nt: TGTGCCAGCAGCTTAGAGGAGGCCCAGCATTTT
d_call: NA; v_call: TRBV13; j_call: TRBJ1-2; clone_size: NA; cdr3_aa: CASSPWRPYGYTF; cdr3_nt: TGTGCCAGCAGCCCCTGGAGGCCCTATGGCTACACCTTC
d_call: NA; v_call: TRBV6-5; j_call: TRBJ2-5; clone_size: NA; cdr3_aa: CASSYSNRGKTQYF; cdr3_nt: TGTGCCAGCAGTTACTCGAATCGCGGAAAGACCCAGTACTTC
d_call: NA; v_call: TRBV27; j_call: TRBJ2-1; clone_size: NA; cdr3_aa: CASSFFKGPNEQFF; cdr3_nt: TGTGCCAGCAGTTTTTTTAAGGGGCCTAATGAGCAGTTCTTC
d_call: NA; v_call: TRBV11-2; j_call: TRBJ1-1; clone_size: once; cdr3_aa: CASSFRGNTEAFF; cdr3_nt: TGTGCCAGCAGCTTTAGGGGGAACACTGAAGCTTTCTTT
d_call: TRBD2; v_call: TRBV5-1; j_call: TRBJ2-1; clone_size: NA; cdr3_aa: CASSLDPSGGYNEQFF; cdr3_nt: TGCGCCAGCAGCTTGGATCCTAGCGGGGGCTACAATGAGCAGTTCTTC
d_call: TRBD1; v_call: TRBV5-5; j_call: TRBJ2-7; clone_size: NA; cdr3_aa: CASSLADRGYEQYF; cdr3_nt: TGTGCCAGCAGCTTGGCGGACAGGGGATACGAGCAGTACTTC
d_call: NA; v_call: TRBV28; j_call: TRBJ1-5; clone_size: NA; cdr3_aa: CASSTPEGSNQPQHF; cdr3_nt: TGTGCCAGCAGTACACCTGAGGGTAGCAATCAGCCCCAGCATTTT
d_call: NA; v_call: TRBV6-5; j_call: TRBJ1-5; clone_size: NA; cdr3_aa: CARFSTRGSNQPQHF; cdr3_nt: TGTGCCCGGTTTAGCACCCGGGGAAGCAATCAGCCCCAGCATTTT
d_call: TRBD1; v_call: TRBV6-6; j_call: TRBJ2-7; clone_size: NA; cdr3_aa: CASSSPGTGRNEQYF; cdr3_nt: TGTGCCAGCAGTTCCCCCGGGACAGGGAGAAACGAGCAGTACTTC
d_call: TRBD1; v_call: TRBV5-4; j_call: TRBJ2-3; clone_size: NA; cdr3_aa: CASSPAGTGGDTQYF; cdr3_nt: TGTGCCAGCAGCCCGGCCGGGACAGGGGGAGATACGCAGTATTTT
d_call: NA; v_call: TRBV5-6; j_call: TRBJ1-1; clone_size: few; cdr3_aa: CASSQPRGIMNTEAFF; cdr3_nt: TGTGCCAGCAGCCAGCCGAGGGGGATAATGAACACTGAAGCTTTCTTT